This T cell receptor (beta chain) appears in the sequencing data of a study of OX40 agonist ivuxolimab in advanced cancers. Sampling times: baseline, cycle 4 day 1, cycle 7 day 1. Profiled with immunoSEQ multiplex PCR; TCRdb holds only in-frame clones, not every one. The sample gives around 70,000 clones, roughly 84% of which show up once; nearly 0.8% is in the top ten. In this sample, this clone turned up a few times. What it binds is unknown. The study, taken as a whole, reports: Partly responding patients at 0.1-3.0 mg/kg showed some of the smallest clonal expansion.

CDR1 and CDR2 from the germline V gene are SEHNR and FQNEAQ (reference sequence). V was shortened by 6 bases and J by 4 bases, with 10 bases between the two germline ends. The CDR3 is 13 amino acids. V and J are TRBV7-9 and TRBJ1-3; a weak D match, TRBD1 (5 bases). Sequencing used CD4+ or CD8+ T cells sorted from blood, obtained in a trial of the OX40 agonist ivuxolimab. This clonotype originated in an adult with an advanced solid tumor such as melanoma, head and neck, liver or kidney cancer. CDR3 sequence reads: CASREGYGNTIYF. The CDR3 DNA is TGTGCCAGCAGAGAGGGGTACGGAAACACCATATATTTT.